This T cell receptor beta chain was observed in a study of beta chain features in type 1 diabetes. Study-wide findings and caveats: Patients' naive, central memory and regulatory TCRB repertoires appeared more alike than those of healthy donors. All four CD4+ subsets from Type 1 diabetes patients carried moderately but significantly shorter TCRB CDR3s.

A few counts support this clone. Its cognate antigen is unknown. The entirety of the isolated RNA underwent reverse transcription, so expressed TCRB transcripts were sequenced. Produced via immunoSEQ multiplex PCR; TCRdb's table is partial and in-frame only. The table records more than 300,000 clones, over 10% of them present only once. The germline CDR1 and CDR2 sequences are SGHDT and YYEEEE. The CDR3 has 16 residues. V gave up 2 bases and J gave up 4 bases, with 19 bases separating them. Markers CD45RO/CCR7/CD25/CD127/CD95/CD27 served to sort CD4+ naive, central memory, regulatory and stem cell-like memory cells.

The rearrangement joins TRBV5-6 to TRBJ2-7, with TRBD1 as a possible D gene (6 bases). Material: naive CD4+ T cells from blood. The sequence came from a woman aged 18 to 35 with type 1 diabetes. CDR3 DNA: TGTGCCAGCAGCTTACCAGGGGACGACGTCGAGTACGAGCAGTACTTC. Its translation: CASSLPGDDVEYEQYF.